The 7 T cell receptor beta chains below come from one sample, sequenced in a study of Graves' ophthalmopathy and Graves' hyperthyroidism. Amplified TCR beta CDR3 regions were obtained using RNA transcripts as template. HTBI primers were used in a first-round RT-PCR, which preceded a second-round multiplex PCR. TCRdb fed the multiplex PCR reads into MiXCR, producing one record per CDR3 protein. Of around 1.1 million distinct CDR3 sequences in the sample, about two fifths were seen once. Sequencing input: peripheral blood or thyroid tissue (not recorded which). These TCRs come from an adult man with Graves' hyperthyroidism.

This clonotype was detected a few times. J is TRBJ2-7 and V is TRBV20-1, with 11 bases fitting TRBD2. The germline gives CDR1 DFQATT, CDR2 SNEGSKA (reference sequence). This CDR3 contains 16 residues. The V segment lost 0 bases and the J segment 4 bases; nucleotides outside the gene matches: 8. As DNA, the CDR3 is TGCAGTGCTAGAGATCTTACTAGCGGGAGAAAGTACGAGCAGTACTTC. Its translation: CSARDLTSGRKYEQYF.

A word on this clonotype: A much larger clone sits a single nucleotide away, making a read error possible. The gene calls are TRBV19 and TRBJ2-7; tentative D call: TRBD1 (6 bases). CDR3 length equals 15 residues. The ends were cut back, 4 bases at V and 4 bases at J, with 17 bases in the middle. Germline V gene data show CDR1 as LNHDA and CDR2 as SQIVND (reference sequence). For the CDR3, the DNA is TGTGCCAGTAGTACCATAAGAGGACAGTCTTACGAGCAGTACTTC. This codes for CASSTIRGQSYEQYF.

This clonotype was seen at least ten times. The gene calls are TRBV19 and TRBJ2-5; unclear D gene. The CDR3 is 14 amino acids. The ends were cut back, 3 bases at V and 3 bases at J, with 11 bases in the middle. The V gene's germline CDR1 is LNHDA and CDR2 SQIVND (reference sequence). The CDR3: CASSILGLEETQYF. The DNA for the CDR3 is TGTGCCAGTAGTATTTTGGGTTTGGAAGAGACCCAGTACTTC.

This clonotype came up a few times. The gene calls are TRBV7-2 and TRBJ2-7, with D maybe TRBD2 (5 bases). CDR1 is SGHTA and CDR2 is FQGNSA in the germline V gene. The CDR3 is 15 amino acids. The V and J ends lost 1 base and 4 bases respectively, with 14 bases between them. The chain's CDR3 is CASSLVEGQVYEQYF. The DNA of the CDR3 is TGTGCCAGCAGCTTAGTAGAGGGTCAAGTGTACGAGCAGTACTTC.

This clonotype was counted at least ten times. The genes are TRBV7-9 and TRBJ1-5; D gene ambiguous. CDR3 length: 16 residues. In germline, CDR1 is SEHNR, CDR2 FQNEAQ (reference sequence). V lost 6 bases and J 7 bases, leaving 22 bases between the germline ends. CDR3 amino acids: CASRGENGGVVQPQHF. The CDR3 DNA sequence: TGTGCCAGCAGGGGAGAAAATGGAGGAGTAGTCCAGCCCCAGCATTTT. Full variable domain (outside the CDR3, taken from reference TRBV7-9 and TRBJ1-5): DTGVSQNPRHKITKRGQNVTFRCDPISEHNRLYWYRQTLGQGPEFLTYFQNEAQLEKSRLLSDRFSAERPKGSFSTLEIQRTEQGDSAMYLCASRGENGGVVQPQHFGDGTRLSIL.

Ten or more counts support this clonotype. V gene TRBV7-2 combines with J gene TRBJ1-2, with D tentatively TRBD1 (5 bases). The CDR3 totals 13 residues. Germline CDR1 SGHTA, CDR2 FQGNSA. V was shortened by 5 bases and J by 5 bases, with 12 bases between the two germline ends. The CDR3 reads CASSAGDYYGYTF. The CDR3 DNA sequence: TGTGCCAGCAGCGCCGGGGACTATTATGGCTACACCTTC.

This clonotype was observed a single time. This chain joins TRBV2 and TRBJ2-7, with D hard to call. V gave up 4 bases and J gave up 2 bases, with 12 bases separating them. Germline lookup yields CDR1 SNHLY and CDR2 FYNNEI. The CDR3 extends over 14 amino acids. The CDR3 DNA sequence: TGTGCCAGCAGTGCTATTCCAGAGACCTACGAGCAGTACTTC. Translating it yields CASSAIPETYEQYF.